This is a list of T cell receptor beta chains from one sample in a study of immune characterization of retroperitoneal liposarcoma. TCRdb redid the calling of the PCR reads with MiXCR, one entry per CDR3 protein. The sample holds approximately 10,000 distinct CDR3 sequences, about a quarter seen once. Sample: tumor tissue. The origin of the receptors is a female donor with retroperitoneal liposarcoma. CDR3s include the opening cysteine and the closing phenylalanine or tryptophan. The order of the fields is D gene, clone size, J gene, V gene, CDR3 protein, CDR3 DNA. The D gene is left open where the match is weak. A row's size may be missing; if present it is once, few, many or a size class.

>TRBD2|few|TRBJ2-1|TRBV6-1
CASSSDGEGNEQFF
TGTGCCAGCAGTTCCGACGGGGAGGGGAATGAGCAGTTCTTC
>-|many|TRBJ2-3|TRBV12-3/TRBV12-4
CASSPVFETDTQYF
TGTGCCAGCAGTCCTGTGTTTGAGACAGATACGCAGTATTTT
>TRBD1|few|TRBJ2-1|TRBV7-2
CASSSGMTGRSLAEQFF
TGTGCCAGCAGTTCCGGAATGACAGGGCGTTCCTTGGCTGAGCAGTTCTTC
>-|-|TRBJ1-2|TRBV7-9
CASSPTWGLGYGYTF
TGTGCCAGCAGCCCCACCTGGGGGCTGGGCTATGGCTACACCTTC
>-|-|TRBJ2-7|TRBV5-3
CASSPWGGHNEQYF
TGTGCCAGCAGCCCCTGGGGGGGCCACAATGAGCAGTACTTC
>TRBD1|-|TRBJ2-2|TRBV7-3
CASSSWDRGTGELFF
TGTGCCAGCAGCTCGTGGGACAGGGGAACCGGGGAGCTGTTTTTT
>-|-|TRBJ1-1|TRBV25-1
CASSGDTLNTEAFF
TGTGCCAGCAGTGGAGACACCCTGAACACTGAAGCTTTCTTT
>-|-|TRBJ1-1|TRBV4-1
CASSQEPGPNTEAFF
TGCGCCAGCAGCCAAGAACCGGGACCGAACACTGAAGCTTTCTTT
>-|-|TRBJ2-7|TRBV6-1
CASSMAIYDNEQYF
TGTGCCAGCAGTATGGCAATTTATGACAATGAGCAGTACTTC
>-|few|TRBJ2-7|TRBV7-3
CASSPQRGSYEQYF
TGTGCCAGCAGCCCCCAACGGGGGTCCTACGAGCAGTACTTC
>-|-|TRBJ2-7|TRBV5-3
CASSDPGRLDYEQYF
TGTGCCAGCAGCGACCCGGGACGCCTGGACTACGAGCAGTACTTC
>TRBD2|-|TRBJ2-1|TRBV6-1
CASSRAGGVYNEQFF
TGTGCCAGCAGTCGAGCGGGAGGGGTCTACAATGAGCAGTTCTTC
>-|medium-sized|TRBJ2-7|TRBV7-8
CASSSPEGFPEQYF
TGTGCCAGCAGCTCCCCGGAAGGGTTTCCCGAGCAGTACTTC
>-|-|TRBJ1-2|TRBV25-1
CASSDPGRDTNYGYTF
TGTGCCAGCAGTGACCCCGGGAGGGATACGAACTATGGCTACACCTTC
>-|many|TRBJ1-1|TRBV6-1
CASSSAGLGQNTEAFF
TGTGCCAGCAGTTCCGCAGGGTTGGGACAGAACACTGAAGCTTTCTTT
>-|-|TRBJ1-6|TRBV7-2
CASSFRGTQNSPLHF
TGTGCCAGCAGCTTTCGGGGAACCCAGAATTCACCCCTCCACTTT
>TRBD2|medium-sized|TRBJ2-3|TRBV12-3/TRBV12-4
CASSFGGGSTDTQYF
TGTGCCAGCAGTTTTGGCGGGGGTAGCACAGATACGCAGTATTTT
>-|once|TRBJ2-1|TRBV11-2
CASSLGSGFYEQFF
TGTGCCAGCAGCTTGGGCTCGGGGTTCTACGAGCAGTTCTTC
>-|-|TRBJ1-2|TRBV6-8
CASSQLSYGYTF
TGTGCCAGCAGTCAACTTTCCTATGGCTACACCTTC
>TRBD2|-|TRBJ2-7|TRBV6-5
CASSYSSGLALEQYF
TGTGCCAGCAGTTACTCCAGCGGACTAGCCCTCGAGCAGTACTTC
>-|few|TRBJ2-5|TRBV12-3/TRBV12-4
CASSPSRVREQYF
TGTGCCAGCAGTCCCTCTAGGGTTCGTGAGCAGTACTTC
>-|-|TRBJ2-2|TRBV10-3
CATLASKNTGELFF
TGTGCCACCCTGGCAAGCAAGAACACCGGGGAGCTGTTTTTT
>TRBD1|-|TRBJ2-7|TRBV4-1
CASSQLDDRVPYEQYF
TGTGCCAGCAGCCAATTAGATGACAGGGTTCCCTACGAGCAGTACTTC
>-|many|TRBJ1-6|TRBV6-1
CASSTHGAGAGSSYNSPLHF
TGTGCCAGCAGTACTCATGGGGCAGGGGCTGGAAGCTCCTATAATTCACCCCTCCACTTT
>TRBD2|few|TRBJ2-7|TRBV6-1
CASSLVTGGYEQYF
TGTGCCAGCAGTTTGGTAACGGGGGGTTACGAGCAGTACTTC
>-|-|TRBJ1-1|TRBV11-2
CATARGLNTEAFF
TGTGCCACAGCTCGCGGGCTAAACACTGAAGCTTTCTTT
>-|-|TRBJ1-1|TRBV12-3/TRBV12-4
CASSFRQGGGENTEAFF
TGTGCCAGCAGTTTCCGCCAGGGTGGGGGGGAGAACACTGAAGCTTTCTTT
>TRBD2|-|TRBJ2-3|TRBV7-2
CVSSFSGSTYEQYF
TGTGTCAGCAGCTTTAGCGGGAGCACCTACGAGCAGTATTTT
>TRBD2|medium-sized|TRBJ2-1|TRBV6-1
CASSETSGGYNEQFF
TGTGCCAGCAGTGAAACTAGCGGGGGTTACAATGAGCAGTTCTTC
>TRBD2|many|TRBJ2-6|TRBV27
CASSRLAGGGANVLTF
TGTGCCAGCAGTCGACTAGCGGGAGGTGGGGCCAACGTCCTGACTTTC
>-|large|TRBJ2-5|TRBV6-1
CASSRDPDQETQYF
TGTGCCAGCAGTCGGGACCCTGACCAAGAGACCCAGTACTTC
>-|many|TRBJ2-6|TRBV6-1
CASSEADSSGANVLTF
TGTGCCAGCAGTGAAGCGGACAGCTCTGGGGCCAACGTCCTGACTTTC
>TRBD2|-|TRBJ2-1|TRBV5-6
CASSLGTSGLGGVEQFF
TGTGCCAGCAGCTTGGGGACTAGCGGCCTAGGGGGGGTCGAGCAGTTCTTC
>-|-|TRBJ1-2|TRBV6-1
CASGGPMDPSNYGYTF
TGTGCCAGCGGAGGACCAATGGATCCCTCCAACTATGGCTACACCTTC
>-|-|TRBJ2-7|TRBV6-8
CASSYSPGPYEQYF
TGTGCCAGCAGTTACTCTCCAGGGCCCTACGAGCAGTACTTC
>TRBD1|many|TRBJ2-1|TRBV7-6
CASSLGQGSSYEQFF
TGTGCCAGCAGCTTGGGACAGGGGAGCTCCTACGAGCAGTTCTTC
>TRBD2|-|TRBJ2-3|TRBV12-3/TRBV12-4
CASSPGTSGSLREQYF
TGTGCCAGCAGTCCTGGGACTAGCGGGAGTCTGAGGGAGCAGTATTTT
>-|medium-sized|TRBJ2-1|TRBV6-6
CASSYGLGQETQFF
TGTGCCAGCAGTTACGGCCTAGGACAAGAGACCCAGTTCTTC
>-|-|TRBJ1-1|TRBV12-3/TRBV12-4
CASTRQSVRTEAFF
TGTGCCAGCACCCGACAGTCGGTCCGCACTGAAGCTTTCTTT
>-|many|TRBJ1-4|TRBV24-1
CATSDSDQGEHEKLFF
TGTGCCACCAGTGATTCCGACCAGGGCGAGCATGAAAAACTGTTTTTT
>-|medium-sized|TRBJ2-1|TRBV7-9
CASSLAHRPERNEQFF
TGTGCCAGCAGCTTAGCCCATCGACCCGAGAGGAATGAGCAGTTCTTC
>-|few|TRBJ2-2|TRBV12-3/TRBV12-4
CASSSHGAGELFF
TGTGCCAGCAGTTCTCACGGGGCCGGGGAGCTGTTTTTT
>TRBD1|few|TRBJ2-7|TRBV6-5
CASKEVTGDYEQYF
TGTGCCAGCAAAGAAGTCACAGGGGATTACGAGCAGTACTTC
>TRBD1|medium-sized|TRBJ2-3|TRBV7-8
CASQTGYTDTQYF
TGTGCCAGCCAGACAGGGTACACAGATACGCAGTATTTT
>TRBD1|few|TRBJ2-1|TRBV12-3/TRBV12-4
CASSPTSYQGASEQFF
TGTGCCAGCAGTCCCACCTCTTATCAGGGGGCCAGCGAGCAGTTCTTC
>-|many|TRBJ2-5|TRBV11-3
CASSATLRGRGIPSTQYF
TGTGCCAGCAGCGCCACCCTCCGGGGCCGCGGTATCCCCTCGACCCAGTACTTC
>-|few|TRBJ1-5|TRBV12-3/TRBV12-4
CASSLVPQPQHF
TGTGCCAGCAGTTTAGTGCCCCAGCCCCAGCATTTT
>TRBD2|many|TRBJ2-1|TRBV7-8
CASRPGLAGVGQFF
TGTGCCAGCAGACCGGGACTAGCGGGAGTAGGGCAGTTCTTC
>-|few|TRBJ2-3|TRBV27
CASSFGTLGTDTQYF
TGTGCCAGCAGTTTTGGGACTCTAGGCACAGATACGCAGTATTTT
>TRBD2|few|TRBJ2-4|TRBV11-2
CASSLVLLAGGGNEQYF
TGTGCCAGCAGCTTAGTCCTTCTAGCGGGAGGGGGGAATGAGCAGTACTTC
>-|-|TRBJ2-5|TRBV6-1
CASRTGTVPFREQYF
TGTGCCAGCAGAACCGGGACAGTCCCCTTCCGGGAGCAGTACTTC
>-|medium-sized|TRBJ2-1|TRBV6-1
CASSQGIGYEQFF
TGTGCCAGCAGTCAGGGAATCGGATATGAGCAGTTCTTC
>-|few|TRBJ1-1|TRBV27
CASSLSSGMNTEAFF
TGTGCCAGCAGTTTAAGCAGCGGCATGAACACTGAAGCTTTCTTT
>TRBD2|-|TRBJ2-7|TRBV11-3
CASSPLLAGGYEQYF
TGTGCCAGCAGCCCTTTACTAGCGGGAGGCTACGAGCAGTACTTC